This T cell receptor (beta chain) stems from a study of molecular identifiers for immune sequencing clone quantification. V was pared by 4 bases and J by 0 bases, with 19 bases between. The CDR3 length is 18 residues. A word on this clonotype: A much larger clonotype is one base distant, so this may be a read error.

MiXCR, run by TCRdb on the PCR reads, gives a single entry per CDR3 protein. Of some 590,000 distinct CDR3 sequences listed, approximately 24% are singletons. The V and J genes are TRBV12-3 or TRBV12-4 and TRBJ1-3; no reliable D call. Sequencing was done on a sample of naive CD8+ T cells from blood, with Jurkat cell RNA spiked in. Subset denoted: FACS-sorted CD8+CD4-CCR7+CD45RA+ naive T cells. The TCR was taken from a human donor in good health. Some libraries in this study had Jurkat cell RNA spiked in. The CDR3 sequence: CASSYHPPSIPSGNTIYF. The CDR3 coding sequence is TGTGCCAGCAGTTATCATCCTCCGTCGATACCCTCTGGAAACACCATATATTTT.